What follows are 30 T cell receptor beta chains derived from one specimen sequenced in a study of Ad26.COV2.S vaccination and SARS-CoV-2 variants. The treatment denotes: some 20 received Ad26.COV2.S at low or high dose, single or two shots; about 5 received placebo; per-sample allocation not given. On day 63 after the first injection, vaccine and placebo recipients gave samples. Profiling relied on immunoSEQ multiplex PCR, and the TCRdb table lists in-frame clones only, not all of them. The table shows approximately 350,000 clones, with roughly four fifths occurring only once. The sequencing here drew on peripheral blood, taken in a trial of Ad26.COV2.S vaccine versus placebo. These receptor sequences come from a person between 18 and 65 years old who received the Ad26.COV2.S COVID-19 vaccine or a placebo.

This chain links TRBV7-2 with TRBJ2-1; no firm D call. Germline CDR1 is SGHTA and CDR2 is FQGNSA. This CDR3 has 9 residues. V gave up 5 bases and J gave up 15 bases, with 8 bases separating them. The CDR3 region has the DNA TGTGCCAGCAGCGGAACTGGGTTCTTC. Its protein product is CASSGTGFF. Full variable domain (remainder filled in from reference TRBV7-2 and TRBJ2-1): GAGVSQSPSNKVTEKGKDVELRCDPISGHTALYWYRQSLGQGLEFLIYFQGNSAPDKSGLPSDRFSAERTGGSVSTLTIQRTQQEDSAVYLCASSGTGFFGPGTRLTVL.

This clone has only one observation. CDR3 in amino acids: CATRDREPTFEAFF. CDR3 DNA sequence: TGTGCCACTAGGGACAGGGAACCAACTTTTGAAGCTTTCTTT. The genes are TRBV24-1 and TRBJ1-1, with 9 bases fitting TRBD1. V was clipped by 10 bases and J by 7 bases; unmatched bases: 12. CDR1 KGHDR and CDR2 SFDVKD come from the germline V gene. CDR3 length: 14 residues.

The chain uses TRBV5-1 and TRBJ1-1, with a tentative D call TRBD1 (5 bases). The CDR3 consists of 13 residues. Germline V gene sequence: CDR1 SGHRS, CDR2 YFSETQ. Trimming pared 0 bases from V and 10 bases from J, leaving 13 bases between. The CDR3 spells CASSLEGPRGAFF. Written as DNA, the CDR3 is TGCGCCAGCAGCTTGGAGGGTCCGAGGGGAGCTTTCTTT.

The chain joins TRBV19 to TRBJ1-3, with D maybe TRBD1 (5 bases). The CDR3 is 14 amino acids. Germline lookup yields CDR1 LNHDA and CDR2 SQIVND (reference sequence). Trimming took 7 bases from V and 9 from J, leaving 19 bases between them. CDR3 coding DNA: TGTGCCAGTACCACTCCCGGGACGGCCACCACCATATATTTT. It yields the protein CASTTPGTATTIYF.

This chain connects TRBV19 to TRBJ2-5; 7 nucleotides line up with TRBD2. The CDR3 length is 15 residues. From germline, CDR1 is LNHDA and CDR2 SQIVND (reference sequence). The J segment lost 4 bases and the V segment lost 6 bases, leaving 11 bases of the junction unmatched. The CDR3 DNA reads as TGTGCCAGTAGCCAGGGAGGGAATTTTGGAGAGACCCAGTACTTC. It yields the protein CASSQGGNFGETQYF.

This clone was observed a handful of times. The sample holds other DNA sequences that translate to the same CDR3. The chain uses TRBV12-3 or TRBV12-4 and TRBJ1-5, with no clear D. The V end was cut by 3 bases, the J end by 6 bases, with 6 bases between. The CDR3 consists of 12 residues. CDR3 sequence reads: CASSFWGQPQHF. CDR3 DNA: TGTGCCAGCAGTTTTTGGGGTCAGCCCCAGCATTTT.

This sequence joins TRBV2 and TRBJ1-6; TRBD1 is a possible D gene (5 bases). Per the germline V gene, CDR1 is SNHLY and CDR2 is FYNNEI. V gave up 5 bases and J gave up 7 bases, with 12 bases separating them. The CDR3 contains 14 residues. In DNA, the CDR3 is TGTGCCAGCAGTCGGGACCGATTAAATTCACCCCTCCACTTT. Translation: CASSRDRLNSPLHF.

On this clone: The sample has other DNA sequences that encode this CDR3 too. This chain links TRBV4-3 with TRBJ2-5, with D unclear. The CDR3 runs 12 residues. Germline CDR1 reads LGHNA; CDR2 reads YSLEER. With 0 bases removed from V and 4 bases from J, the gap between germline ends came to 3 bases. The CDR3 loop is CASSQEGETQYF. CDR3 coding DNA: TGCGCCAGCAGCCAAGAGGGAGAGACCCAGTACTTC.

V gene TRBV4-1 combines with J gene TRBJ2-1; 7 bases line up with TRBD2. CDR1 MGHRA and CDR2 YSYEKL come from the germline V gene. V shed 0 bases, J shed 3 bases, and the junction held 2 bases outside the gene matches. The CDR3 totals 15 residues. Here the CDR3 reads CASSQDPGGYNEQFF. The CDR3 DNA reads TGCGCCAGCAGCCAAGATCCGGGGGGCTACAATGAGCAGTTCTTC.

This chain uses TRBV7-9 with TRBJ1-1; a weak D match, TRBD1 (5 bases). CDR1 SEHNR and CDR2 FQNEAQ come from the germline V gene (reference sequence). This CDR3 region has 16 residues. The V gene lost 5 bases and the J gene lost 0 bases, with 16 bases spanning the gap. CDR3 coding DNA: TGTGCCAGCAGCCCGGGGGGGTGGGGCATGAACACTGAAGCTTTCTTT. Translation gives CASSPGGWGMNTEAFF.

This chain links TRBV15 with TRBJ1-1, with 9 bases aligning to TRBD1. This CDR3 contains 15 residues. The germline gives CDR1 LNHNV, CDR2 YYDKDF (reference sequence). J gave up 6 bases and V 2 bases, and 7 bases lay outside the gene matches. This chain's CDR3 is CATSRPGQGIPEAFF. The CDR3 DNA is TGTGCCACCAGCAGACCTGGACAGGGGATCCCTGAAGCTTTCTTT.

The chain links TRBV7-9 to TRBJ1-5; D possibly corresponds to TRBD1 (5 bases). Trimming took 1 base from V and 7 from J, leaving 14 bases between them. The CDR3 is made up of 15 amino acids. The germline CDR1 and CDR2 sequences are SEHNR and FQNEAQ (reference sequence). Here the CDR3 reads CASSLGGVGEQPQHF. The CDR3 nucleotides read TGTGCCAGCAGCTTAGGCGGCGTGGGGGAACAGCCCCAGCATTTT. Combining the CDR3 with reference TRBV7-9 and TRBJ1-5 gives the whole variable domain DTGVSQNPRHKITKRGQNVTFRCDPISEHNRLYWYRQTLGQGPEFLTYFQNEAQLEKSRLLSDRFSAERPKGSFSTLEIQRTEQGDSAMYLCASSLGGVGEQPQHFGDGTRLSIL.

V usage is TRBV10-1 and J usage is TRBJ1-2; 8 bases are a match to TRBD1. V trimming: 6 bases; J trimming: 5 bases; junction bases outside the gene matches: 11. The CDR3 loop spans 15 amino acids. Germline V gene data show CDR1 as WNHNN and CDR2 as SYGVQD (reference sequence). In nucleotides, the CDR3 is TGCGCCAGCAGGGGGTCAGGGGGCTATTGGTATGGCTACACCTTC. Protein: CASRGSGGYWYGYTF.

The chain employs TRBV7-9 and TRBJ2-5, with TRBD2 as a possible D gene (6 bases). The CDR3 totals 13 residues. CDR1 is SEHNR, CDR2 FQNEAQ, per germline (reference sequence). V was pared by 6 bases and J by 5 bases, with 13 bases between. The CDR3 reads CASRMEGLETQYF. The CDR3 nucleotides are TGTGCCAGCAGGATGGAGGGATTGGAGACCCAGTACTTC.

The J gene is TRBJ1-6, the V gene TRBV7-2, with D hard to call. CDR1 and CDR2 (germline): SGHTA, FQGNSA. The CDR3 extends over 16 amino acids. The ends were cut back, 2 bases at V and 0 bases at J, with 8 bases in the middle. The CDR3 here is CASSLSPFSYNSPLHF. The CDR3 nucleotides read TGTGCCAGCAGCTTATCCCCCTTCTCCTATAATTCACCCCTCCACTTT. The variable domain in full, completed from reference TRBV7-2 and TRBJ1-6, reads GAGVSQSPSNKVTEKGKDVELRCDPISGHTALYWYRQSLGQGLEFLIYFQGNSAPDKSGLPSDRFSAERTGGSVSTLTIQRTQQEDSAVYLCASSLSPFSYNSPLHFGNGTRLTVT.

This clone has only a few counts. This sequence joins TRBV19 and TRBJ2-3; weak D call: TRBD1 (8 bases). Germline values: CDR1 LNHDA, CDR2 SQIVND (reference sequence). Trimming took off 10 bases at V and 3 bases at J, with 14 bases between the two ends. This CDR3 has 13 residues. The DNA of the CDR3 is TGTGCCACAGGACAGGGAGGGACAGATACGCAGTATTTT. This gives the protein CATGQGGTDTQYF.

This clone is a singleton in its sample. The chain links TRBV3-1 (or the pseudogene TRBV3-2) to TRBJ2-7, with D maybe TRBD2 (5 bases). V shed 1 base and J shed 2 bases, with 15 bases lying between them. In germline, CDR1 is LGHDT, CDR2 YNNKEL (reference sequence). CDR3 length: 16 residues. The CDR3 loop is CASSQGGTSLTYEQYF. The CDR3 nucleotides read TGTGCCAGCAGCCAAGGAGGTACTAGTCTCACCTACGAGCAGTACTTC.

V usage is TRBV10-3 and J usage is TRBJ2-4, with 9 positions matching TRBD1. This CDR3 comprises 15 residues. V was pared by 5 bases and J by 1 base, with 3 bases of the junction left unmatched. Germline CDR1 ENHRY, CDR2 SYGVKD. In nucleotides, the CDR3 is TGTGCCATCAGTTCACAGGGGGCGGCCAAAAACATTCAGTACTTC. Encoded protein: CAISSQGAAKNIQYF.

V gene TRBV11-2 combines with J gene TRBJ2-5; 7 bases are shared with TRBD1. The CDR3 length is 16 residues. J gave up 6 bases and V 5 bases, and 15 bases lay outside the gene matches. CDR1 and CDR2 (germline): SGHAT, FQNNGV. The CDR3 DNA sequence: TGTGCCAGCAGCACCCTGACAGGGCGAAGATTAAAGACCCAGTACTTC. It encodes CASSTLTGRRLKTQYF.

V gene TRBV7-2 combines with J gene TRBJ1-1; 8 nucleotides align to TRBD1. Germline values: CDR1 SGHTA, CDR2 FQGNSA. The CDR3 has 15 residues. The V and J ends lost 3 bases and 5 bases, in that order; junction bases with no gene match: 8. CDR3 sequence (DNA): TGTGCCAGCAGCTTCGTTGGACAGGGAGGGACTGAAGCTTTCTTT. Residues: CASSFVGQGGTEAFF.

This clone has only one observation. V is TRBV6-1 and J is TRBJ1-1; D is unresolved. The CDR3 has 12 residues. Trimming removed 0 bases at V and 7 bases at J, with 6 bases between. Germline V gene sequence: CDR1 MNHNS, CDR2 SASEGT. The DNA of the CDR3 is TGTGCCAGCAGTGAAGCGAGGCGTGAAGCTTTCTTT. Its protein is CASSEARREAFF.

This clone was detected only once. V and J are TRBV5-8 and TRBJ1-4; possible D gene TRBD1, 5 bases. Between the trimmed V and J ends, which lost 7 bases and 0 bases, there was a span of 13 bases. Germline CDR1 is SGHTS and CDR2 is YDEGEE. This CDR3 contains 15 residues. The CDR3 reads CASGRWGATNEKLFF. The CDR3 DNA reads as TGTGCCAGCGGACGGTGGGGGGCAACTAATGAAAAACTGTTTTTT.

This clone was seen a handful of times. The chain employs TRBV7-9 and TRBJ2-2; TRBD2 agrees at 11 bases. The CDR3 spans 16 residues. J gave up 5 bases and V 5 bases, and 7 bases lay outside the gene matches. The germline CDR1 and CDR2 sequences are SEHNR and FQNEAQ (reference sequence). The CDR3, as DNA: TGTGCCAGCAGCACAAGACTAGCGGGGATAACCGGGGAGCTGTTTTTT. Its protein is CASSTRLAGITGELFF.

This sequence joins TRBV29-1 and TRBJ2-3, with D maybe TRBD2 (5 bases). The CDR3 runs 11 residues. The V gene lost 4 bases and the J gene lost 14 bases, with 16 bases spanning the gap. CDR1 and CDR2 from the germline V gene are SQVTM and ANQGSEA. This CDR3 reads CSVGRPKGGYF. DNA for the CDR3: TGCAGCGTTGGGCGGCCTAAAGGAGGGTATTTT.

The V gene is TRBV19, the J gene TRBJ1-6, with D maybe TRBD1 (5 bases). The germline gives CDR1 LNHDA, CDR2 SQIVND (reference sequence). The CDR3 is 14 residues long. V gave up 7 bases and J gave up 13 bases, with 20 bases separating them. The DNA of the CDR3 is TGTGCCAGTAAAAGGGCCCTCGGGGAGGGGCCCCTCCACTTT. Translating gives CASKRALGEGPLHF. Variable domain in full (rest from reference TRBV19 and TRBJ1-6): DGGITQSPKYLFRKEGQNVTLSCEQNLNHDAMYWYRQDPGQGLRLIYYSQIVNDFQKGDIAEGYSVSREKKESFPLTVTSAQKNPTAFYLCASKRALGEGPLHFGNGTRLTVT.

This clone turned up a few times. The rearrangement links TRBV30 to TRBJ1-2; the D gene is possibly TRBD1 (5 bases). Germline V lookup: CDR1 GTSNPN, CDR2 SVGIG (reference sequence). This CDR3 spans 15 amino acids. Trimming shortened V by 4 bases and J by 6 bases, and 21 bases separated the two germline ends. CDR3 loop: CAWTERGIFRNGYTF. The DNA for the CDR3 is TGTGCCTGGACCGAGCGGGGGATCTTTAGGAATGGCTACACCTTC.

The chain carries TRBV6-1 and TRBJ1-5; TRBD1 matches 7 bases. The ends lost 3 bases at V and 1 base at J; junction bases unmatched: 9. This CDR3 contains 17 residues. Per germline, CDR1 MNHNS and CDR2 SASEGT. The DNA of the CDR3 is TGTGCCAGCAGTGAGAGGACAGGAAGAAAGAGCAATCAGCCCCAGCATTTT. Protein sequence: CASSERTGRKSNQPQHF.

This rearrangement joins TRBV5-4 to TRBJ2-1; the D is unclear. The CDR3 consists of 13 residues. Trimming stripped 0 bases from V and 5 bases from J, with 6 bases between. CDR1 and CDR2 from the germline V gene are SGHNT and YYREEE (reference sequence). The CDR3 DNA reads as TGTGCCAGCAGCTTGGCTCCGGACAATGAGCAGTTCTTC. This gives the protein CASSLAPDNEQFF.

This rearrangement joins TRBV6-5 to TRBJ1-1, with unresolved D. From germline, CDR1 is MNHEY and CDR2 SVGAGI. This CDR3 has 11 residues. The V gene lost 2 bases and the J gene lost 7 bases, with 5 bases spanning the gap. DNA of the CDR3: TGTGCCAGCAGTTACGGGAGTGAAGCTTTCTTT. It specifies CASSYGSEAFF.

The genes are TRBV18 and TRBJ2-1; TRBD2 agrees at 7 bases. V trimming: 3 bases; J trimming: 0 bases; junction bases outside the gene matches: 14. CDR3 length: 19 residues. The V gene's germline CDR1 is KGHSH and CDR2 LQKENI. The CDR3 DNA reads TGTGCCAGCTCACCTCTGAAGGTTAGCGGGTCGAGCTCCTACAATGAGCAGTTCTTC. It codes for CASSPLKVSGSSSYNEQFF.